This T cell receptor beta chain stems from a study of Graves' ophthalmopathy and Graves' hyperthyroidism. Amplified TCR beta CDR3 regions were obtained using RNA transcripts as template. HTBI primers primed a first-round RT-PCR, and a second-round multiplex PCR followed. MiXCR was run by TCRdb on the multiplex PCR reads, yielding one entry per CDR3 protein. The table records some 750,000 distinct CDR3 sequences, 35% to 50% of them present only once. V was pared by 4 bases and J by 7 bases, with 14 bases between. Germline V lookup: CDR1 SGHDN, CDR2 FVKESK. This CDR3 region has 15 residues. The rearrangement uses TRBV14 and TRBJ1-6, with a weak D call TRBD1 (5 bases). This receptor was obtained from an adult man with Graves' ophthalmopathy. The source material was peripheral blood. This chain's CDR3 is CASSLRGTANSPLHF. DNA of the CDR3: TGTGCCAGCAGCCTTCGCGGGACGGCGAATTCACCCCTCCACTTT.